The clone carrying this TCR beta chain was counted ten times or more. These data originate in a study of T cell repertoires in cytomegalovirus infection. Study background: Public TCR beta signature analysis indicated the presence of both CMV infection and matching HLA type.

TCRdb reprocessed the reads via MiXCR and lists one record per CDR3 protein. In the table there are around 130,000 distinct CDR3 sequences, almost 9% of which are singletons. This receptor was identified in a human donor in good health (CMV status not recorded). Some clones in this sample may be carry-over from other donors' samples. Sequencing was performed on PBMCs.

The CDR3 bases are TGTGCCAGCAGCTTAATAGGGCCGCGAGATAGGCAGTTCTTC. The encoded protein is CASSLIGPRDRQFF. The chain carries TRBV7-2 and TRBJ2-1; no clear D. V lost 2 bases to trimming and J lost 12 bases, with 17 bases between them. This CDR3 region has 14 residues. Germline CDR1 and CDR2: SGHTA and FQGNSA.